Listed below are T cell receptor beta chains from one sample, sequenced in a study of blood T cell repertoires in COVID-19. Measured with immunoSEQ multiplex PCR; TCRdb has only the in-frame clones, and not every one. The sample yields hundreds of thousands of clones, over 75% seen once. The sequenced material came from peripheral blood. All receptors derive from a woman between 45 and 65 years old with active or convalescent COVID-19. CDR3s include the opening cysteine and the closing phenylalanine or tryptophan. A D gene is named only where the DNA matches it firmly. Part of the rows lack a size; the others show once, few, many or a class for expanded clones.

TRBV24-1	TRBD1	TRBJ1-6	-	TGTGCCACCAGTGACGGCAGGGGGCATTCACCCCTCCACTTT	CATSDGRGHSPLHF
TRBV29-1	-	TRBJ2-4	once	TGCAGCGTTGTTCCGCGGACAGTCGGAAACATTCAGTACTTC	CSVVPRTVGNIQYF
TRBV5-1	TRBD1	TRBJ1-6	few	TGCGCCAGCAGCTTGGGGGGACAGGGGAGCTATAATTCACCCCTCCACTTT	CASSLGGQGSYNSPLHF
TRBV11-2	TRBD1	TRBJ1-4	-	TGTGCCAGCAGCTTAGATTGGGACAGCGTGAATGAAAAACTGTTTTTT	CASSLDWDSVNEKLFF
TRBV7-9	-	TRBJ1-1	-	TGTGCCAGCAGCCCCACTATGTGGGACAAGAGGAACACTGAAGCTTTCTTT	CASSPTMWDKRNTEAFF
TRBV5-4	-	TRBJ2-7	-	TGTGCCAGCAGCTTGAGCTCTACCTCCTACGAGCAGTACTTC	CASSLSSTSYEQYF
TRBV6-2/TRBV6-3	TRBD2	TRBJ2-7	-	TGTGCCAGCAGTCAAACTAGCGGGAGTGTCTACGAGCAGTACTTC	CASSQTSGSVYEQYF
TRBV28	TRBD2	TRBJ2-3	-	TGTGCCAGCAGTCCTACAGCGGGAGTCAGCACAGATACGCAGTATTTT	CASSPTAGVSTDTQYF
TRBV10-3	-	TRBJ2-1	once	TGTGCCATCAGTGAGGGGGCCGATGAGCAGTTCTTC	CAISEGADEQFF
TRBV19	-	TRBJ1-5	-	TGTGCCAGTAGTATAGTGTGGGGACAAAGTAGCAATCAGCCCCAGCATTTT	CASSIVWGQSSNQPQHF
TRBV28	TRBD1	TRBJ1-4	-	TGTGCCAGCAGAAGACCGGGACAGGGGAATGAAAAACTGTTTTTT	CASRRPGQGNEKLFF
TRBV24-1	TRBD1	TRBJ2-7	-	TGTGCCACGGGAGCCGGGACAGTTCACTCCTACGAGCAGTACTTC	CATGAGTVHSYEQYF
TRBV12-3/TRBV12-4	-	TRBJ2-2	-	TGTGCCAGCACCCTTCTGGAGGGGGAGCTGTTTTTT	CASTLLEGELFF
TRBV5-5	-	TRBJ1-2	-	TGTGCCAGCAGCTTGGCGGAGAACTATGGCTACACCTTC	CASSLAENYGYTF
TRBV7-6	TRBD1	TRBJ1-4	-	TGTGCCAGCAGCCCGACAGGGGCACGGGAAAAACTGTTTTTT	CASSPTGAREKLFF
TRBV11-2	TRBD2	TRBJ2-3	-	TGTGCCAGCAGCCTGACTAGCGGGGGACCAGATACGCAGTATTTT	CASSLTSGGPDTQYF
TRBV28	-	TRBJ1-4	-	TGTGCCAGCAGTTTGGGGGGGGTCCCTGAAAAACTGTTTTTT	CASSLGGVPEKLFF
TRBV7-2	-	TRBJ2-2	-	TGTGCCAGCAGCACGCGAGGGGGTGGTTCGGCCGGGGAGCTGTTTTTT	CASSTRGGGSAGELFF
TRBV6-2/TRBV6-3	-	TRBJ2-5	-	TGTGCCAGCAGTTACGGAGCACCCTTTGGAGAGACCCAGTACTTC	CASSYGAPFGETQYF
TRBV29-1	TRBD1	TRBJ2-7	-	TGCAGCGTTGAGAGGATGGGGACAGGGGACTACGAGCAGTACTTC	CSVERMGTGDYEQYF
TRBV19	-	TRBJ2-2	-	TGTGCCAGTAGTTTCCGGGAACCCGGGGAGCTGTTTTTT	CASSFREPGELFF
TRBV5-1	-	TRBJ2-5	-	TGCGCCAGCAGACCCCAGGGTCTCTCATATGAGACCCAGTACTTC	CASRPQGLSYETQYF
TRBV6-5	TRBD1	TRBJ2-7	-	TGTGCCAGCAGGGGGGACAGGGGTTCCTACGAGCAGTACTTC	CASRGDRGSYEQYF
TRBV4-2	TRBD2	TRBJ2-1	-	TGTGCCAGCAGCCTTAGCGGGGGGGCGTCCCGATACAATGAGCAGTTCTTC	CASSLSGGASRYNEQFF
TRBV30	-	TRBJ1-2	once	TGTGCCTGGAGTCTCCAGGGCTATGGCTACACCTTC	CAWSLQGYGYTF
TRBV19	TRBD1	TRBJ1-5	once	TGTGCCAGTAAAGGACAGGGAAGTCAGCCCCAGCATTTT	CASKGQGSQPQHF
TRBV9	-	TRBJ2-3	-	TGTGCCAGCAGCGTAGCGGAGGGAACAGATACGCAGTATTTT	CASSVAEGTDTQYF
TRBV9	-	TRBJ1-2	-	TGTGCCAGCAGCGTAGAGAGGGAGAGCTATGGCTACACCTTC	CASSVERESYGYTF
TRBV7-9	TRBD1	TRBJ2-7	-	TGTGCCAGCAGCTCCGGGACAGGGTCCTACGAGCAGTACTTC	CASSSGTGSYEQYF
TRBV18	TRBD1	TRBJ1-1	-	TGTGCCAGCTCACCGGGACAGGGGAACACTGAAGCTTTCTTT	CASSPGQGNTEAFF
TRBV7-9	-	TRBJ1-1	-	TGTGCCAGCAGCTTAATGGCAGGGGCGAACACTGAAGCTTTCTTT	CASSLMAGANTEAFF
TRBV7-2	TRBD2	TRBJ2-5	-	TGTGCCAGCAGCCCCTGGGGAGGGAGGGCCAAAGAGACCCAGTACTTC	CASSPWGGRAKETQYF
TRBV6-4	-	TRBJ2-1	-	TGTGCCAGCAGTGAAGGACAAGGCTACAATGAGCAGTTCTTC	CASSEGQGYNEQFF
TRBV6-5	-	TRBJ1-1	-	TGTGCCAGCAGTTGGGGCAGGGAAGCTTTCTTT	CASSWGREAFF
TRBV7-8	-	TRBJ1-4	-	TGTGCCAGCAGCTTATATTCAACTAATGAAAAACTGTTTTTT	CASSLYSTNEKLFF
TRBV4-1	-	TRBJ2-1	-	TGCGCCAGCAGCCTAGTATACGGGGGTTCCTACAATGAGCAGTTCTTC	CASSLVYGGSYNEQFF
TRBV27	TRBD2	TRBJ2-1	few	TGTGCCAGCAGTTCTAGCGGGCAACGATACAATGAGCAGTTCTTC	CASSSSGQRYNEQFF
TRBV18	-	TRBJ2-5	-	TGTGCCAGCTCACGCGGGGCGGGGGAGACCCAGTACTTC	CASSRGAGETQYF
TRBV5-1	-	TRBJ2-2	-	TGCGCCAGCAGCTTGCCGGACACCGGGGAGCTGTTTTTT	CASSLPDTGELFF
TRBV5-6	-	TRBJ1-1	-	TGTGCCAGCATTGGGCCTTTGAACACTGAAGCTTTCTTT	CASIGPLNTEAFF
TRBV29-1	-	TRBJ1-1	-	TGCAGCGTTGATGACGGAGACTCGTTGGCTTTCTTT	CSVDDGDSLAFF
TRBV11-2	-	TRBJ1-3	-	TGTGCCAGCAGCCCCCCCTTCCCGGAGAGGTATGGAAACACCATATATTTT	CASSPPFPERYGNTIYF
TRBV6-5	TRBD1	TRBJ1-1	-	TGTGCCAGCAGCCTTGACGACAGGGGGCTGACTGAAGCTTTCTTT	CASSLDDRGLTEAFF
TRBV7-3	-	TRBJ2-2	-	TGTGCCAGCAGCTTAAGCCAGGGTGGCCTCAACGGGGAGCTGTTTTTT	CASSLSQGGLNGELFF
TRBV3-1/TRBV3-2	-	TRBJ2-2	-	TGTGCCAGCAGCCAAGAGGTCGTTGGACACGAGTTCGCCGGGGAGCTGTTTTTT	CASSQEVVGHEFAGELFF